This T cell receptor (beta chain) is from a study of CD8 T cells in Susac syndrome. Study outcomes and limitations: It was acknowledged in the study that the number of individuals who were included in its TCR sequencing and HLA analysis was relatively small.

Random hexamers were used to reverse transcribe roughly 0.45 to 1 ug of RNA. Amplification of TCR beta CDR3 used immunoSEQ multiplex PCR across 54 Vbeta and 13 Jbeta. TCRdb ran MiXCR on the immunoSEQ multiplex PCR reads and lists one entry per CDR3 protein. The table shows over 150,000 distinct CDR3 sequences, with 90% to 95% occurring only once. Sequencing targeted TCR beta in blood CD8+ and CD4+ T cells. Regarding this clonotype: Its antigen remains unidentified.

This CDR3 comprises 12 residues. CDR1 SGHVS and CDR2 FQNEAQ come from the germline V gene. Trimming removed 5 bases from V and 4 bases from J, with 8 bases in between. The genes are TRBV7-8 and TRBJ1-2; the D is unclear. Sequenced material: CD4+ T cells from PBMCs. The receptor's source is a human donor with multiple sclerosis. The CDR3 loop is CASSRSAYGYTF. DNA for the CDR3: TGTGCCAGCAGCCGATCGGCCTATGGCTACACCTTC.